This paragraph reports one T cell receptor beta chain. Its antigen is as yet unknown. Quantitative 5'-RACE was performed with molecular barcodes, and it yielded the TCR beta libraries. TCRdb re-called the 5' RACE reads with MiXCR, one entry per CDR3 protein. Here the sample spans 350,000 to 550,000 distinct CDR3 sequences, roughly 26% being singletons. This entry belongs to a study of CD8 T cells in ankylosing spondylitis. Study-level results: Earlier reports found some motif variants in synovial fluid and blood in reactive arthritis. The study looked at matched synovial fluid samples from ankylosing spondylitis patients. Disease-linked clones were reported to be significantly enriched there. One TCR beta motif, made up of 7 or 8 highly homologous variants, appeared characteristic of ankylosing spondylitis blood.

Germline CDR1 and CDR2: SNHLY and FYNNEI. This CDR3 spans 13 amino acids. The V and J ends lost 4 bases and 7 bases, in that order; junction bases with no gene match: 6. The sequence derives from a male donor with ankylosing spondylitis. The chain combines TRBV2 with TRBJ1-2; 7 bases match TRBD1. The sequenced material came from blood, either unsorted or a sorted T cell fraction (not recorded which). The DNA of the CDR3 is TGTGCCAGCAGTGGGGAGGGGGCGACTGGCTACACCTTC. Protein: CASSGEGATGYTF.